The rows below give T cell receptor beta chains drawn from one sample of a study of blood T cell repertoires in COVID-19. Assay used: immunoSEQ multiplex PCR; TCRdb lists only in-frame clones, some missing. The repertoire has roughly 190,000 clones, 83% of them found once; the top ten carry under 3.5%. Material for sequencing was peripheral blood. The receptors stem from a man in his fifties with active or convalescent COVID-19. Both conserved end residues are part of each CDR3. A D gene is named only where the DNA matches it firmly. Rows may omit the clone size; those that give it use once, few, many or a size class.

TRBJ1-4 . TRBV19 . CASRASQSATNEKLFF TGTGCCAGTAGGGCTTCCCAGTCTGCAACTAATGAAAAACTGTTTTTT
TRBJ1-5 . TRBV6-6 . CASSYGARTAHF TGTGCCAGCAGTTACGGGGCTCGGACGGCGCATTTT
TRBJ1-6 TRBD1 TRBV11-2 once CASSLGTGGNSPLHF TGTGCCAGCAGCCTAGGGACAGGGGGTAATTCACCCCTCCACTTT
TRBJ1-4 TRBD1 TRBV28 . CASSPHLDREGVNEKLFF TGTGCCAGCAGTCCCCACCTCGACAGGGAAGGGGTTAATGAAAAACTGTTTTTT
TRBJ2-2 TRBD2 TRBV30 . CAWTPTWAGGLTGELFF TGTGCCTGGACCCCCACGTGGGCGGGAGGCCTTACCGGGGAGCTGTTTTTT
TRBJ2-3 TRBD1 TRBV11-2 . CASSPETGFTDTQYF TGTGCCAGCAGCCCGGAGACAGGGTTCACAGATACGCAGTATTTT
TRBJ1-5 TRBD1 TRBV30 . CAWSKDRLGNQPQHF TGTGCCTGGAGTAAGGACAGGTTGGGCAATCAGCCCCAGCATTTT
TRBJ1-1 . TRBV6-5 . CASRTTGMNTEAFF TGTGCCAGCAGAACAACAGGGATGAACACTGAAGCTTTCTTT
TRBJ1-1 . TRBV12-3/TRBV12-4 . CASSRVRNTEAFF TGTGCCAGCAGTCGGGTCCGGAACACTGAAGCTTTCTTT
TRBJ1-5 . TRBV9 . CASSVGIGEGNQPQHF TGTGCCAGCAGCGTAGGGATAGGGGAAGGCAATCAGCCCCAGCATTTT
TRBJ1-1 TRBD1 TRBV7-2 . CASSRQGRDTEAFF TGTGCCAGCAGTCGACAGGGAAGGGACACTGAAGCTTTCTTT
TRBJ2-2 TRBD2 TRBV24-1 once CATGTSGAGVVRELFF TGTGCCACCGGGACTAGCGGAGCCGGGGTAGTTCGGGAGCTGTTTTTT
TRBJ1-5 TRBD1 TRBV12-3/TRBV12-4 . CASSLTGGQPQHF TGTGCCAGCAGTTTAACAGGGGGTCAGCCCCAGCATTTT
TRBJ2-7 . TRBV9 . CASSVVTTGSEQYF TGTGCCAGCAGCGTAGTCACTACAGGGTCCGAGCAGTACTTC
TRBJ2-7 . TRBV28 once CASSSLGSSYEQYF TGTGCCAGCAGTTCCCTCGGGTCCTCCTACGAGCAGTACTTC
TRBJ1-5 TRBD1 TRBV4-3 . CASSQRQGDYNQPQHF TGCGCCAGCAGCCAACGACAGGGGGACTACAATCAGCCCCAGCATTTT
TRBJ1-1 . TRBV18 . CASSPVEVKGTEAFF TGTGCCAGCTCACCCGTGGAGGTCAAGGGCACTGAAGCTTTCTTT
TRBJ1-5 TRBD1 TRBV28 . CASNLSGGGQPQHF TGTGCCAGCAACCTATCAGGGGGCGGGCAGCCCCAGCATTTT
TRBJ1-3 TRBD1 TRBV6-1 . CASSESRGGSSGNTIYF TGTGCCAGCAGTGAAAGTCGAGGGGGCAGCTCTGGAAACACCATATATTTT
TRBJ2-4 TRBD1 TRBV27 . CASSSGQGDPKNIQYF TGTGCCAGCAGCTCAGGACAGGGTGATCCCAAAAACATTCAGTACTTC
TRBJ2-4 TRBD2 TRBV19 . CASSSGGASGENIQYF TGTGCCAGTTCCTCCGGGGGAGCTAGCGGGGAAAACATTCAGTACTTC
TRBJ1-1 TRBD1 TRBV5-1 . CASSQTGTEPNTEAFF TGCGCCAGCAGCCAAACCGGGACAGAGCCGAACACTGAAGCTTTCTTT
TRBJ2-5 TRBD2 TRBV5-8 . CASSFYGGAAETQYF TGTGCCAGCAGCTTTTACGGGGGGGCCGCAGAGACCCAGTACTTC
TRBJ2-7 TRBD1 TRBV10-1 . CASNPGTGNGEQYF TGCGCCAGCAACCCGGGGACAGGGAACGGCGAGCAGTACTTC
TRBJ2-3 TRBD2 TRBV5-8 once CASSLAGGPGDTQYF TGTGCCAGCAGCCTAGCGGGGGGGCCTGGAGATACGCAGTATTTT
TRBJ1-1 . TRBV4-3 . CASSQDNGLTEAFF TGCGCCAGCAGCCAAGATAACGGTCTCACTGAAGCTTTCTTT
TRBJ2-7 TRBD2 TRBV30 . CAWKASGITYEQYF TGTGCCTGGAAGGCTAGCGGGATAACATACGAGCAGTACTTC
TRBJ2-7 . TRBV3-1/TRBV3-2 . CASSYRSSSYEQYF TGTGCCAGCAGCTACAGGTCAAGCTCCTACGAGCAGTACTTC
TRBJ2-7 . TRBV20-1 . CSERVWEQYF TGCAGTGAGCGGGTGTGGGAGCAGTACTTC
TRBJ1-2 TRBD1 TRBV27 . CASSLQGPYGYTF TGTGCCAGCAGCCTACAGGGGCCCTATGGCTACACCTTC
TRBJ1-2 . TRBV30 once CASGRGEGYTF TGTGCCTCCGGGCGGGGGGAAGGCTACACCTTC
TRBJ1-5 TRBD1 TRBV5-5 . CASSFDREVSQPQHF TGTGCCAGCAGCTTCGACAGGGAAGTGAGTCAGCCCCAGCATTTT
TRBJ1-3 TRBD1 TRBV29-1 . CSVATWTGLSDSGNTIYF TGCAGCGTCGCCACTTGGACAGGGCTAAGCGACTCTGGAAACACCATATATTTT
TRBJ2-5 . TRBV5-1 few CASRVQALSLETQYF TGCGCCAGCAGGGTGCAGGCCCTATCCCTGGAGACCCAGTACTTC
TRBJ1-1 . TRBV2 . CASSPQSSGTEAFF TGTGCCAGCAGTCCCCAATCATCCGGGACTGAAGCTTTCTTT
TRBJ1-5 . TRBV25-1 . CASSVGNQPQHF TGTGCCAGCAGCGTTGGCAATCAGCCCCAGCATTTT
TRBJ2-3 . TRBV6-5 . CASSYGQTTDTQYF TGTGCCAGCAGTTACGGGCAGACCACAGATACGCAGTATTTT
TRBJ2-1 TRBD2 TRBV5-4 . CASSLPGGGANREQFF TGTGCCAGCAGCTTGCCGGGCGGGGGGGCAAATCGTGAGCAGTTCTTC
TRBJ2-1 TRBD1 TRBV20-1 . CSAGDRHSQFF TGCAGTGCTGGGGACAGGCACAGCCAGTTCTTC
TRBJ2-5 . TRBV7-6 . CASSLPRKEETQYF TGTGCCAGCAGCCTCCCTCGGAAGGAGGAGACCCAGTACTTC
TRBJ1-5 TRBD1 TRBV6-5 . CASSRGTGFNQPQHF TGTGCCAGCAGCCGCGGGACAGGGTTCAATCAGCCCCAGCATTTT
TRBJ2-2 TRBD1 TRBV29-1 . CSVKTGAENTGELFF TGCAGCGTTAAGACAGGGGCGGAGAACACCGGGGAGCTGTTTTTT
TRBJ2-1 . TRBV27 once CASSLLSFSSYNEQFF TGTGCCAGCAGTTTACTGAGCTTTAGCTCCTACAATGAGCAGTTCTTC
TRBJ1-6 . TRBV7-9 . CASSLGGYNSPLHF TGTGCCAGCAGCTTGGGCGGGTATAATTCACCCCTCCACTTT
TRBJ1-4 TRBD1 TRBV7-2 . CASSSTGVGGEKLFF TGTGCCAGCAGCTCAACAGGGGTGGGTGGTGAAAAACTGTTTTTT
TRBJ1-2 . TRBV5-5 . CASSTTGASYGYTF TGTGCCAGCAGCACGACAGGCGCTTCTTATGGCTACACCTTC